Listed below are T cell receptor beta chains from one sample, sequenced in a study of shared clonotypes between healthy human individuals. Clones were sequenced by immunoSEQ multiplex PCR, and TCRdb holds only the in-frame ones, with some missing. Among around 2.3 million clones, almost 96% were seen once, and the ten largest hold 0.1% to 0.15%. Sequenced input: naive CD4+ T cells sorted from blood. These receptors were taken from a man aged 18 to 29 in good health. Both conserved end residues are part of each CDR3. A D gene is named only where the DNA matches it firmly. Clone size is given for some rows only: seen once, a few or many times, or a class if the clone is expanded.

D gene	V gene	clone size	J gene	CDR3 protein	CDR3 DNA
-	TRBV13	-	TRBJ2-2	CASSLGMNTGELFF	TGTGCCAGCAGCTTAGGCATGAACACCGGGGAGCTGTTTTTT
TRBD1	TRBV13	-	TRBJ1-2	CASSPSGTGNYGYTF	TGTGCCAGCAGCCCTTCCGGGACAGGGAACTATGGCTACACCTTC
-	TRBV7-2	-	TRBJ2-7	CASSLGLPGRYEQYF	TGTGCCAGCAGCTTAGGACTCCCAGGACGCTACGAGCAGTACTTC
-	TRBV6-5	-	TRBJ1-1	CASTRTPGTEAFF	TGTGCCAGCACCCGGACTCCAGGGACTGAAGCTTTCTTT
-	TRBV10-3	-	TRBJ2-1	CAIRRGGGEGNEQFF	TGTGCCATCAGGCGAGGGGGGGGAGAGGGCAATGAGCAGTTCTTC
TRBD2	TRBV11-3	-	TRBJ2-5	CASSWGRTSGETQYF	TGTGCCAGCAGCTGGGGGCGGACTAGCGGGGAGACCCAGTACTTC
-	TRBV5-6	once	TRBJ1-3	CASSLTNSGNTIYF	TGTGCCAGCAGCTTAACCAACTCTGGAAACACCATATATTTT
-	TRBV5-1	once	TRBJ2-3	CASSYPGDTQYF	TGCGCCAGCAGTTACCCCGGAGATACGCAGTATTTT
-	TRBV25-1	-	TRBJ2-1	CASSELNAEQFF	TGTGCCAGCAGTGAACTTAATGCTGAGCAGTTCTTC
-	TRBV5-5	-	TRBJ1-2	CASSLQGRDYGYTF	TGTGCCAGCAGCTTGCAGGGACGAGACTATGGCTACACCTTC
-	TRBV19	-	TRBJ1-3	CASSTQGSLGNTIYF	TGTGCCAGTAGTACGCAGGGTTCTCTTGGAAACACCATATATTTT
-	TRBV7-2	-	TRBJ1-1	CASSLGIEAFF	TGTGCCAGCAGCTTAGGTATTGAAGCTTTCTTT
-	TRBV7-2	-	TRBJ2-7	CASSLALREHSYEQYF	TGTGCCAGCAGCTTAGCGTTGCGGGAACATTCCTACGAGCAGTACTTC
-	TRBV5-1	-	TRBJ2-2	CASSLNVWTGELFF	TGCGCCAGCAGCTTGAATGTGTGGACCGGGGAGCTGTTTTTT
-	TRBV7-2	-	TRBJ2-2	CASSRGGGNITGELFF	TGTGCCAGCAGCCGAGGAGGGGGCAATATCACCGGGGAGCTGTTTTTT
TRBD2	TRBV12-5	-	TRBJ2-3	CASVAGGSVTDTQYF	TGTGCTAGTGTCGCCGGGGGGTCCGTCACAGATACGCAGTATTTT
-	TRBV6-5	-	TRBJ2-5	CASSYLGSETQYF	TGTGCCAGCAGTTACTTAGGGTCGGAGACCCAGTACTTC
-	TRBV6-5	-	TRBJ1-2	CASSPGQTANYGYTF	TGTGCCAGCAGTCCCGGACAGACTGCTAACTATGGCTACACCTTC
-	TRBV2	-	TRBJ2-3	CASRTADTQYF	TGTGCCAGCAGAACCGCAGATACGCAGTATTTT
-	TRBV30	-	TRBJ1-6	CAWTPGGASGPYNSPLHF	TGTGCCTGGACCCCGGGCGGGGCCTCGGGGCCCTATAATTCACCCCTCCACTTT
TRBD2	TRBV10-2	-	TRBJ2-3	CASALGLAGFTDTQYF	TGCGCCAGCGCCCTCGGACTAGCGGGATTCACAGATACGCAGTATTTT
-	TRBV27	-	TRBJ2-2	CASSLTEITGELFF	TGTGCCAGCAGTCTGACAGAGATCACCGGGGAGCTGTTTTTT
-	TRBV6-5	-	TRBJ1-2	CASSPGDYGYTF	TGTGCCAGCAGCCCGGGGGACTATGGCTACACCTTC
-	TRBV18	-	TRBJ2-5	CASSPSEEETQYF	TGTGCCAGCTCACCATCCGAAGAGGAGACCCAGTACTTC
-	TRBV11-2	-	TRBJ2-7	CASSGGARAGYNYEQYF	TGTGCCAGCAGCGGAGGAGCCAGGGCGGGTTACAACTACGAGCAGTACTTC
TRBD1	TRBV18	-	TRBJ1-1	CASSRPGQSSNTEAFF	TGTGCCAGCTCACGGCCGGGACAGAGTTCGAACACTGAAGCTTTCTTT
-	TRBV29-1	-	TRBJ2-3	CSVGAGSTDTQYF	TGCAGCGTCGGGGCAGGAAGCACAGATACGCAGTATTTT